This TCR beta chain is drawn from a study of T cells in localized non-small cell lung cancer. Study-wide results and limits: Highest T cell clonality was seen in uninvolved adjacent lung, surpassing that measured in tumor. In adjacent lung appeared a median around 55 of the top 100 tumor clones. Only one tumor region was sequenced, so heterogeneity remains possible.

Clones were sequenced by immunoSEQ multiplex PCR, and TCRdb holds only the in-frame ones, with some missing. The sample carries about 24,000 clones, approximately 90% recorded once. CDR3 size: 14 residues. CDR1 is LNHNV and CDR2 is YYDKDF in the germline V gene (reference sequence). A note on this clone: Its antigen is unknown. One end of the junction fails to match germline, which may point to a read error.

The chain joins TRBV15 to TRBJ1-2; a weak D match, TRBD1 (5 bases). This clonotype was sampled from a woman aged 35-70 years with stage I lung adenocarcinoma. The specimen comprised peripheral blood, sampled before any cancer treatment. The CDR3, as DNA: TGTGCCACCATCAGAGCCCCAGGGAGGTATGGCTACACCTTC. This translates into CATIRAPGRYGYTF.